Listed below are T cell receptor beta chains from one sample, sequenced in a study of blood T cell repertoires in COVID-19. Method: immunoSEQ multiplex PCR; TCRdb's copy keeps in-frame clones and lacks some. The data show about 150,000 clones, 65% to 80% seen once. The sequenced sample was PBMCs or T cells enriched from blood (not recorded which). The receptor set was obtained from a woman between 65 and 79 years old in a cohort exposed to, infected with or recovered from COVID-19 (not recorded which). CDR3s include the opening cysteine and the closing phenylalanine or tryptophan. A D gene is named only where the DNA matches it firmly. Size tells how often a clone was seen (once, few, many) or the class of an expanded clone, and some rows leave it out.

clone_size	d_call	v_call	j_call	cdr3_aa	cdr3_nt
NA	TRBD2	TRBV5-6	TRBJ2-7	CASSTILAGGMYEQYF	TGTGCCAGCAGCACTATACTAGCGGGAGGGATGTACGAGCAGTACTTC
NA	TRBD1	TRBV18	TRBJ2-7	CASSPAMTGASYEQYF	TGTGCCAGCTCACCCGCTATGACAGGGGCCTCTTACGAGCAGTACTTC
NA	NA	TRBV7-8	TRBJ2-3	CASSLAPVRTGGDTQYF	TGTGCCAGCAGCTTAGCGCCAGTTCGGACTGGCGGAGATACGCAGTATTTT
NA	TRBD1	TRBV5-6	TRBJ2-3	CASSRTGERTDTQYF	TGTGCCAGCAGCCGCACAGGGGAAAGAACAGATACGCAGTATTTT
NA	TRBD2	TRBV18	TRBJ2-3	CASSPLPSGGSTDTQYF	TGTGCCAGCTCACCACTTCCTAGCGGGGGAAGCACAGATACGCAGTATTTT
NA	NA	TRBV5-5	TRBJ1-6	CASSLEAGANSPLHF	TGTGCCAGCAGCTTGGAGGCAGGGGCGAATTCACCCCTCCACTTT
once	TRBD2	TRBV3-1/TRBV3-2	TRBJ2-7	CASSQDRSTSGIAYEQYF	TGTGCCAGCAGCCAAGATCGGTCGACTAGCGGGATCGCCTACGAGCAGTACTTC
NA	NA	TRBV6-5	TRBJ2-7	CASRGVTSEQYF	TGTGCCAGCAGAGGGGTAACATCCGAGCAGTACTTC
NA	NA	TRBV28	TRBJ2-1	CASSLGGTLSNEQFF	TGTGCCAGCAGTTTGGGCGGGACCCTTTCCAATGAGCAGTTCTTC
NA	NA	TRBV5-4	TRBJ2-7	CASSLGYYEQYF	TGTGCCAGCAGCTTGGGTTACTACGAGCAGTACTTC
NA	TRBD1	TRBV28	TRBJ2-1	CATRQGVGNEQFF	TGTGCCACCCGACAGGGCGTAGGCAATGAGCAGTTCTTC
NA	NA	TRBV28	TRBJ2-7	CASSLTGEEQYF	TGTGCCAGCAGTTTAACGGGGGAGGAGCAGTACTTC
NA	TRBD1	TRBV2	TRBJ1-4	CASSGQGANEKLFF	TGTGCCAGCTCGGGACAGGGGGCGAATGAAAAACTGTTTTTT
NA	NA	TRBV5-1	TRBJ1-2	CASSLERANYGYTF	TGCGCCAGCAGCTTGGAGCGGGCTAACTATGGCTACACCTTC
few	NA	TRBV5-6	TRBJ1-2	CASSLLSGYGYTF	TGTGCCAGCAGCCTCCTTTCGGGCTATGGCTACACCTTC
NA	NA	TRBV9	TRBJ2-1	CASSAHESGEQFF	TGTGCCAGCAGCGCCCACGAATCCGGTGAGCAGTTCTTC